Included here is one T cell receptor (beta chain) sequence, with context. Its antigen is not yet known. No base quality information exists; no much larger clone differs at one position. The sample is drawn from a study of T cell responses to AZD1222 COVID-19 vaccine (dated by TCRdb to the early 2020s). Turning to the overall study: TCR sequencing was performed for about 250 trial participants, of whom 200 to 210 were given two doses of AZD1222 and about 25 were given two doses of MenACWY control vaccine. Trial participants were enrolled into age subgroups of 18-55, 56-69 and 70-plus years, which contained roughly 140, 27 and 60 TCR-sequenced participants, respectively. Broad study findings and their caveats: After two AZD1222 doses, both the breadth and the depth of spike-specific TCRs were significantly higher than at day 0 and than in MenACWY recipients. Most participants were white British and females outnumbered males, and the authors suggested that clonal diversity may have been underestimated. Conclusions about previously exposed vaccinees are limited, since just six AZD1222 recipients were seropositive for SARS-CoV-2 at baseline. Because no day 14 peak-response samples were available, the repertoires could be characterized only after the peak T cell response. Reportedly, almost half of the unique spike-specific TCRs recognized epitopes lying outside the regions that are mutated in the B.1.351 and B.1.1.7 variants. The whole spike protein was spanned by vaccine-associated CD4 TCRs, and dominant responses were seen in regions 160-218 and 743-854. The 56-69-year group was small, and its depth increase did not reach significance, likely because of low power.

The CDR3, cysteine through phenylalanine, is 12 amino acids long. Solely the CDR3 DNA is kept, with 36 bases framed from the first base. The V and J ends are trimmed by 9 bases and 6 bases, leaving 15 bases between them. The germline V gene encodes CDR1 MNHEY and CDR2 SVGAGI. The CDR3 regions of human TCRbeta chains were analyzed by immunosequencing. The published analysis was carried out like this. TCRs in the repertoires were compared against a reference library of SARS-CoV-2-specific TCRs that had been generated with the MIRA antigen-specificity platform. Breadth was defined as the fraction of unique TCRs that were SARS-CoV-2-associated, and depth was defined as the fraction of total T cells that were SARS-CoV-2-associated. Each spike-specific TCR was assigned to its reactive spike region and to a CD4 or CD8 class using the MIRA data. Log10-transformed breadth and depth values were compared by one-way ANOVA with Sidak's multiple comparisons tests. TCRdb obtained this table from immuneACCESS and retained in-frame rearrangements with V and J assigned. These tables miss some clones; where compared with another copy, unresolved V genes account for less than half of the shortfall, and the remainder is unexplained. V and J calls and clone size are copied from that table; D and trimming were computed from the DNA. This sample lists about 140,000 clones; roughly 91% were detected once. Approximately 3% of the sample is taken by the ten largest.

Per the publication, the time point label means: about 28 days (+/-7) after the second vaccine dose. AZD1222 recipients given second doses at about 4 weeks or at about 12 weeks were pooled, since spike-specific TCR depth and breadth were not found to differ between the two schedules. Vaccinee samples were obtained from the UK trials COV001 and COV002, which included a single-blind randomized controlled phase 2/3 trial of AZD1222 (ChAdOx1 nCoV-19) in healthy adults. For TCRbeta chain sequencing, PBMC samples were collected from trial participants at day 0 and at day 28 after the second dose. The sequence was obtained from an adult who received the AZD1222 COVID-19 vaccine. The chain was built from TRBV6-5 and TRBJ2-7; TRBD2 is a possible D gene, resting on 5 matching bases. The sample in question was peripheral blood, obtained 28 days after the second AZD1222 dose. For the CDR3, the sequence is CARENEGGEQYF. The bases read TGTGCCAGAGAAAATGAGGGTGGCGAGCAGTACTTC.